A single sample is the source of the 6 T cell receptor beta chains below, sequenced in a study of blood T cell repertoires in COVID-19. Clones were sequenced by immunoSEQ multiplex PCR, and TCRdb holds only the in-frame ones, with some missing. The sample yields about 140,000 clones, 84% seen once. The source material was PBMCs or T cells enriched from blood (not recorded which). The receptors were gathered from a woman in her forties or fifties with acute COVID-19.

In nucleotides, the CDR3 is TGTGCCATCGTCCAGTCAACTAATGAAAAACTGTTTTTT. It codes for CAIVQSTNEKLFF. This sequence joins TRBV2 and TRBJ1-4, with unresolved D. This CDR3 is 13 amino acids long. With 10 bases removed from V and 0 bases from J, the gap between germline ends came to 9 bases. The germline CDR1 and CDR2 sequences are SNHLY and FYNNEI.

The chain uses TRBV9 and TRBJ2-7; D remains ambiguous. This CDR3 is 13 amino acids long. V lost 1 base to trimming and J lost 5 bases, with 10 bases between them. From germline, CDR1 is SGDLS and CDR2 YYNGEE. The CDR3 reads CASSVRGVNEQYF. The DNA for the CDR3 is TGTGCCAGCAGCGTAAGAGGTGTCAACGAGCAGTACTTC.

The chain combines TRBV28 with TRBJ1-2, with 7 positions matching TRBD1. The V and J ends lost 5 bases and 0 bases, in that order; junction bases with no gene match: 6. The CDR3 has 15 amino acids. CDR1 MDHEN and CDR2 SYDVKM come from the germline V gene. DNA for the CDR3: TGTGCCAGCAGTCCGGGGGGGACAGCTAACTATGGCTACACCTTC. It is translated as CASSPGGTANYGYTF.

The chain recombines TRBV7-9 with TRBJ1-5, with D maybe TRBD1 (5 bases). Trimming took off 5 bases at V and 0 bases at J, with 14 bases between the two ends. In germline, CDR1 is SEHNR, CDR2 FQNEAQ (reference sequence). The CDR3 runs 16 residues. The CDR3 nucleotides read TGTGCCAGCAGCGTTGAACAGGCTCCTAGCAATCAGCCCCAGCATTTT. Its protein product is CASSVEQAPSNQPQHF.

CDR3 sequence (DNA): TGTGCCAGCAGTTTGGGTGGAGGGAACACTGAAGCTTTCTTT. Its protein product is CASSLGGGNTEAFF. V usage is TRBV6-6 and J usage is TRBJ1-1; D not certain. The ends were cut back, 4 bases at V and 1 base at J, with 10 bases in the middle. The V gene's germline CDR1 is MNHNY and CDR2 SVGAGI (reference sequence). This CDR3 has 14 amino acids.

This clone has a single count. The chain links TRBV12-1 to TRBJ2-3; no DNA check was done on the table's D call, TRBD2. TRBV12-1 is flagged as a pseudogene. CDR3 length equals 17 residues. Here the CDR3 DNA reads TGTGCCAGCAGCCCTGTTGGGGGACTAGCGCGCGGAGATACGCAGTATTTT. Encoded protein: CASSPVGGLARGDTQYF.